This T cell receptor beta chain was found in a study of identical twins. Points from the study as a whole: Clonotypes of the beta chain that were abundant in cord blood carried fewer insertions (memory repertoires showed none).

Each donor (without exception) was a healthy Caucasian. There are many counts of this clonotype. What it binds is unknown. TCRdb processed the 5' RACE reads anew with MiXCR; each CDR3 protein has one entry. Of 640,000 or so distinct CDR3 sequences detected, approximately 6% appear once; the ten largest clones hold roughly 2%. This CDR3 comprises 15 residues. From germline, CDR1 is MNHEY and CDR2 SMNVEV (reference sequence). V was pared by 0 bases and J by 6 bases, with 6 bases of the junction left unmatched. The sample was naive T cells sorted from blood. This TCR was sampled from a man aged 18 to 30 in good health. The chain has TRBV27 and TRBJ2-7; TRBD1 matches at 9 bases. The CDR3 spells CASSLSGTGWGEQYF. The CDR3 region has the DNA TGTGCCAGCAGTTTATCCGGGACAGGGTGGGGCGAGCAGTACTTC.